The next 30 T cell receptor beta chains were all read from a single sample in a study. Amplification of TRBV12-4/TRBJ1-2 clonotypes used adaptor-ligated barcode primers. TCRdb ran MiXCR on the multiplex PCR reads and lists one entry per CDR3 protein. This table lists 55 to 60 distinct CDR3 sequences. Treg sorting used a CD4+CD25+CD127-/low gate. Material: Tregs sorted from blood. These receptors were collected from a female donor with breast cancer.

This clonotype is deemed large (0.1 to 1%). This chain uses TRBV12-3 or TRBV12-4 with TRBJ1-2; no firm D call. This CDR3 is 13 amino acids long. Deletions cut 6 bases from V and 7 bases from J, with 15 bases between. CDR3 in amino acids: CASRHPDESGYTF. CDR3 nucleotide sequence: TGTGCCAGCAGGCACCCGGACGAATCTGGCTACACCTTC.

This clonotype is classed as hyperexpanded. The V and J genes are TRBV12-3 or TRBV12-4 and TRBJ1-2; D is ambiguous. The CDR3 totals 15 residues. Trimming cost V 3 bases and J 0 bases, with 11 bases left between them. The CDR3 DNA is TGTGCCAGCAGTTTCCGTGGAGGGTCTAACTATGGCTACACCTTC. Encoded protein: CASSFRGGSNYGYTF.

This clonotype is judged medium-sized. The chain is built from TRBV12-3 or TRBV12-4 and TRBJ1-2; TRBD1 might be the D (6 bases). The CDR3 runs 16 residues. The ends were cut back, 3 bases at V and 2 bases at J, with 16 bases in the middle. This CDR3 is CASSFLGGQQNYGYTF. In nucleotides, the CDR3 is TGTGCCAGCAGTTTCTTGGGTGGACAGCAGAACTATGGCTACACCTTC.

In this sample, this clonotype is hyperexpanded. The CDR3, as DNA: TGTGCCAGCAGCCCCTGGGACAGCCACTATGGCTACACCTTC. This encodes CASSPWDSHYGYTF. The chain employs TRBV12-3 or TRBV12-4 and TRBJ1-2; 7 bases agree with TRBD1. Unmatched junction bases numbered 7, after V lost 6 bases and J lost 3 bases. CDR3 size: 14 residues.

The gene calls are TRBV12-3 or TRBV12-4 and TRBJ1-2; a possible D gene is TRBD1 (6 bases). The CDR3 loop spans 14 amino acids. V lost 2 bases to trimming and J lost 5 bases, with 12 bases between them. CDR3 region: CASSLPGAEYGYTF. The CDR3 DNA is TGTGCCAGCAGTTTACCAGGGGCGGAGTATGGCTACACCTTC.

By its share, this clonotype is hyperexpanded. The CDR3 loop reads CASSDLTTGRVYGYTF. The CDR3 bases are TGTGCCAGCAGTGACCTTACGACAGGAAGGGTGTATGGCTACACCTTC. The chain uses TRBV12-3 or TRBV12-4 and TRBJ1-2; D is perhaps TRBD1 (6 bases). The CDR3 length is 16 residues. The V gene lost 5 bases and the J gene lost 5 bases, with 21 bases spanning the gap.

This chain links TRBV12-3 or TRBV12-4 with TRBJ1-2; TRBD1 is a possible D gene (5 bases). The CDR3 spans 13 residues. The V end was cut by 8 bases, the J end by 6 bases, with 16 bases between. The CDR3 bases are TGTGCCAGCGGTCCTAACAAGGGGAATGGCTACACCTTC. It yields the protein CASGPNKGNGYTF.

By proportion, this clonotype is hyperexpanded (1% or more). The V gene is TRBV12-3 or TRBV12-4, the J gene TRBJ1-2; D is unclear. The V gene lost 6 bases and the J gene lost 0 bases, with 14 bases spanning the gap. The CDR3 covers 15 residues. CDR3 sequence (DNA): TGTGCCAGCAGCTTTCAATCGGCTACTAACTATGGCTACACCTTC. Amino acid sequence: CASSFQSATNYGYTF.

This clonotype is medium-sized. The CDR3 reads CASSFLEGQQNYGYTF. The DNA for the CDR3 is TGTGCCAGCAGTTTCTTGGAGGGACAGCAGAACTATGGCTACACCTTC. The chain combines TRBV12-3 or TRBV12-4 with TRBJ1-2, with TRBD1 identical over 7 bases. The CDR3 sequence is 16 residues long. The ends lost 3 bases at V and 2 bases at J; junction bases unmatched: 9.

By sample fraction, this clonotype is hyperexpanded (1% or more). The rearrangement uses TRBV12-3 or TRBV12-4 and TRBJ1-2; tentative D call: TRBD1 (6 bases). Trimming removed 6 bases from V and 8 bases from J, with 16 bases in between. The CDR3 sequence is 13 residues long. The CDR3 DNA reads TGTGCCAGCAGCCTACAGGGAGGTCGGGGCTACACCTTC. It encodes CASSLQGGRGYTF.

In nucleotides, the CDR3 is TGTGCCAGCAGTTCTGGGGACAGGCAGAACTATGGCTACACCTTC. It encodes CASSSGDRQNYGYTF. The chain recombines TRBV12-3 or TRBV12-4 with TRBJ1-2; TRBD1 matches at 8 bases. CDR3 length: 15 amino acids. Losses at the gene ends were 4 bases for V and 2 bases for J; bases not matched to a gene: 6.

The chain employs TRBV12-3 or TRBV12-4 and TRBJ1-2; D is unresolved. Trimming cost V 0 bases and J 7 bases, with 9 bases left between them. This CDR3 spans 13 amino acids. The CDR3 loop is CASSLADRAGYTF. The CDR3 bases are TGTGCCAGCAGTTTAGCGGATAGGGCTGGCTACACCTTC.

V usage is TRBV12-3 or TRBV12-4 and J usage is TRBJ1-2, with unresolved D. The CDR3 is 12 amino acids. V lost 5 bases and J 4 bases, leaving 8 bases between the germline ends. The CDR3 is CASSRTIYGYTF. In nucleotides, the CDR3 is TGTGCCAGCAGTCGAACAATCTATGGCTACACCTTC.

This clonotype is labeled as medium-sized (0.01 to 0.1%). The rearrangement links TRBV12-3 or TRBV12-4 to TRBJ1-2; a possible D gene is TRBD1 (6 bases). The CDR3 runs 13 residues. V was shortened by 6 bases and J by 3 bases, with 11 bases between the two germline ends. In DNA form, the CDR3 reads TGTGCCAGCAGCCCGGACAGCCACTATGGCTACACCTTC. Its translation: CASSPDSHYGYTF.

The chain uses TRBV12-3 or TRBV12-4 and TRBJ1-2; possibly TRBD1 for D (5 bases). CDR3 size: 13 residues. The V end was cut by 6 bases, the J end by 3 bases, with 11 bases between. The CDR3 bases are TGTGCCAGCAGGGACAACCTACACTATGGCTACACCTTC. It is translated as CASRDNLHYGYTF.

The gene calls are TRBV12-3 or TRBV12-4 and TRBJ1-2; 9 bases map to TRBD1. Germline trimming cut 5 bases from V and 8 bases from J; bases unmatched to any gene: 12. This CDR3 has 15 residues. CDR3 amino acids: CASSNSLGTGFGYTF. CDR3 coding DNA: TGTGCCAGCAGTAACAGCCTCGGGACAGGGTTCGGCTACACCTTC.

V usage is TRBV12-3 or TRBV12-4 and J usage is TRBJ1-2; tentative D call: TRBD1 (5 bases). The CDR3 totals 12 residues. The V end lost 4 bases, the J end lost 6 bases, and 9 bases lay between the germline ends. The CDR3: CASSWQGNGYTF. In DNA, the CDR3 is TGTGCCAGCAGTTGGCAGGGAAATGGCTACACCTTC.

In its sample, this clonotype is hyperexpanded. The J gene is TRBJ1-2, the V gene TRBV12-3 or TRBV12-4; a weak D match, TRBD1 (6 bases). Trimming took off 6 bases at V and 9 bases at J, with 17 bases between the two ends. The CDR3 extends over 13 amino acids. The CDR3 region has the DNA TGTGCCAGCAGGACAGGCCCACTATTGAGCTACACCTTC. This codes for CASRTGPLLSYTF.

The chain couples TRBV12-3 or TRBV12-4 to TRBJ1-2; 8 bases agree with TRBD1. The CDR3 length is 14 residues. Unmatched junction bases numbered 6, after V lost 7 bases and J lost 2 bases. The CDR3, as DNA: TGTGCCAGCACAATGGACAGGGTGAACTATGGCTACACCTTC. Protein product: CASTMDRVNYGYTF.

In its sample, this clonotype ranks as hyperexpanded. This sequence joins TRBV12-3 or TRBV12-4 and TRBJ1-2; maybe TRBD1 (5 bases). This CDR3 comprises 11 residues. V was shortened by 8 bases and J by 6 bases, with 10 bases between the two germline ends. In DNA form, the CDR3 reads TGTGCCAGCCGGGGCTGGGATGGCTACACCTTC. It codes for CASRGWDGYTF.

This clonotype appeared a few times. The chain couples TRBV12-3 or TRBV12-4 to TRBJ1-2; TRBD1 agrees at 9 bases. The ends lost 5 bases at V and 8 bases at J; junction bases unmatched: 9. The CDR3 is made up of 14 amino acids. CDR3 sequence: CASSPLGQGQGYTF. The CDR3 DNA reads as TGTGCCAGCAGTCCCTTGGGACAGGGCCAGGGCTACACCTTC.

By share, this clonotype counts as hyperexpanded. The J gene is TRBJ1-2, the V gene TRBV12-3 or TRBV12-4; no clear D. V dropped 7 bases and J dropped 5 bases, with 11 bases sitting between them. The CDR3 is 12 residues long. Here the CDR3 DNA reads TGTGCCAGCACCGACGGAGCGTATGGCTACACCTTC. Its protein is CASTDGAYGYTF.

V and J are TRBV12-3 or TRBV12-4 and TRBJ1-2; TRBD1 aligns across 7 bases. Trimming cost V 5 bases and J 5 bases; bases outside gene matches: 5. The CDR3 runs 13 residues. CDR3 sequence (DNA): TGTGCCAGCAGTCCCCGACAGGGTTATGGCTACACCTTC. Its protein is CASSPRQGYGYTF.

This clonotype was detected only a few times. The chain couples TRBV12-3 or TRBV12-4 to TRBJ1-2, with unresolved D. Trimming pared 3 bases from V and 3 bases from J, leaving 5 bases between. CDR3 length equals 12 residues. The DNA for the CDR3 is TGTGCCAGCAGTTTGCGGGACTATGGCTACACCTTC. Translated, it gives CASSLRDYGYTF.

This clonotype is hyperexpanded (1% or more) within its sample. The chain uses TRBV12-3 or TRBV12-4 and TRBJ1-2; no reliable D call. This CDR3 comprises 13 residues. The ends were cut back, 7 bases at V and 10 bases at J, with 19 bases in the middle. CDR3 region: CASTPSEGRFYTF. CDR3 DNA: TGTGCCAGCACCCCTTCGGAGGGCCGCTTCTACACCTTC.

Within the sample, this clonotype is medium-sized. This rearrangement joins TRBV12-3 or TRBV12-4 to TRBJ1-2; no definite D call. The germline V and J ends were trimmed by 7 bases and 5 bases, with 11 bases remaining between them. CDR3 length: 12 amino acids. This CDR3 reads CASTYGAYGYTF. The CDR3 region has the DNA TGTGCCAGCACGTACGGAGCGTATGGCTACACCTTC.

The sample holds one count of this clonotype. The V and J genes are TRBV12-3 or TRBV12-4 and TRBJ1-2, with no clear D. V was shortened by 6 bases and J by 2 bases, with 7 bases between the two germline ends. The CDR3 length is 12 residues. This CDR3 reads CASRTMNYGYTF. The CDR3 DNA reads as TGTGCCAGCAGGACAATGAACTATGGCTACACCTTC.

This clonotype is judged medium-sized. Here the CDR3 reads CASSPRSSHYGYTF. Written as DNA, the CDR3 is TGTGCCAGCAGTCCCCGGAGCAGCCACTATGGCTACACCTTC. The V call is TRBV12-3 or TRBV12-4, the J call TRBJ1-2, with unresolved D. The length of the CDR3 is 14 residues. Trimming removed 5 bases at V and 3 bases at J, with 13 bases between.

Here the CDR3 DNA reads TGTGCCAGCAGTTTGGCAGGGAATGGCTACACCTTC. Translating gives CASSLAGNGYTF. This chain links TRBV12-3 or TRBV12-4 with TRBJ1-2, with a possible D match to TRBD1 (5 bases). V was shortened by 3 bases and J by 6 bases, with 8 bases between the two germline ends. The CDR3 has 12 amino acids.

The CDR3 protein is CASSLGQGPPRGYTF. As DNA, the CDR3 is TGTGCCAGCAGTCTTGGGCAGGGCCCACCGCGGGGCTACACCTTC. The J gene is TRBJ1-2, the V gene TRBV12-3 or TRBV12-4; TRBD1 might be the D (5 bases). V was clipped by 5 bases and J by 8 bases, with 21 bases between them. The CDR3 loop spans 15 amino acids.